The clone carrying this T cell receptor beta chain was seen more than once but under ten times. Its target is unknown. The entry originates in a study of cytomegalovirus exposure and HLA in healthy donors. Overall study findings and caveats: Subsequent analysis of the approximately 110 validation repertoires found a tendency for first-cohort TCR clusters to co-occur.

Assay: immunoSEQ multiplex PCR; the TCRdb copy retains only in-frame clones and omits some. Among 90,000 or so clones listed, about 85% were seen once. V gave up 2 bases and J gave up 5 bases; unmatched junction bases: 7. Per the germline V gene, CDR1 is MDHEN and CDR2 is SYDVKM. The CDR3 runs 15 residues. Material for sequencing was PBMCs. This TCR was recovered from a man between 18 and 29 years old in good health and CMV-seropositive. V is TRBV28 and J is TRBJ2-7; TRBD2 agrees at 9 bases. The chain's CDR3 is CASSLRAGGPDEQYF. The CDR3 bases are TGTGCCAGCAGTTTACGAGCGGGAGGCCCTGACGAGCAGTACTTC. Variable domain in full (rest from reference TRBV28 and TRBJ2-7): DVKVTQSSRYLVKRTGEKVFLECVQDMDHENMFWYRQDPGLGLRLIYFSYDVKMKEKGDIPEGYSVSREKKERFSLILESASTNQTSMYLCASSLRAGGPDEQYFGPGTRLTVT.